The 24 T cell receptor beta chains below were found in one sample sequenced in a study of T cell responses to AZD1222 COVID-19 vaccine (dated by TCRdb to the early 2020s). The meaning of the sample's time point label: about 28 days (+/-7) after the second vaccine dose. The meaning of the sample's treatment or condition label: meningococcal conjugate vaccine given as trial control. Libraries were built with the immunoSEQ multiplex PCR assay. Imported from immuneACCESS, the table was reduced by TCRdb to in-frame sequences with V and J called. These copies leave out some clones; in studies compared against another copy, an unresolved V gene accounts for under half, and the cause of the remainder is not known. The sample has around 70,000 clones on record, 88% of them singletons. More than 4.5% of the sample belongs to the ten largest clones. Here the sequenced sample was peripheral blood, taken 28 days after the second dose of the MenACWY control vaccine. The receptor source for this set is an adult who received the MenACWY meningococcal vaccine as a control.

This clone was detected a few times. This sequence joins TRBV7-9 and TRBJ2-5, with D possibly being TRBD2 (6 bases). Germline V gene data show CDR1 as SEHNR and CDR2 as FQNEAQ (reference sequence). The V and J ends lost 6 bases and 1 base respectively, with 18 bases between them. CDR3 length: 16 residues. CDR3 in amino acids: CASRRGPLGGQETQYF. For the CDR3, the DNA is TGTGCCAGCAGACGTGGCCCTTTGGGGGGCCAAGAGACCCAGTACTTC.

This clone is a singleton in its sample. The chain recombines TRBV19 with TRBJ1-5; tentatively, D is TRBD1 (5 bases). CDR3 size: 13 residues. With 1 base removed from V and 7 bases from J, the gap between germline ends came to 8 bases. Germline V gene sequence: CDR1 LNHDA, CDR2 SQIVND (reference sequence). The CDR3 DNA follows: TGTGCCAGTAGTATAGGAGAGGGGCAGCCCCAGCATTTT. It yields the protein CASSIGEGQPQHF.

This clone was counted a single time. This sequence joins TRBV6-5 and TRBJ1-2, with TRBD1 matching 7 bases. Per germline, CDR1 MNHEY and CDR2 SVGAGI. CDR3 length equals 15 residues. Germline trimming cut 0 bases from V and 2 bases from J; bases unmatched to any gene: 3. The CDR3 nucleotides read TGTGCCAGCAGTTACTCGATACAGGGGAACTATGGCTACACCTTC. This translates into CASSYSIQGNYGYTF.

This chain links TRBV7-2 with TRBJ1-6; TRBD1 agrees at 9 bases. Losses at the gene ends were 2 bases for V and 8 bases for J; bases not matched to a gene: 4. CDR3 length: 15 residues. Germline V gene sequence: CDR1 SGHTA, CDR2 FQGNSA. The CDR3 DNA reads as TGTGCCAGCAGCTTATGGACAGGGGCGGATTCACCCCTCCACTTT. It yields the protein CASSLWTGADSPLHF.

This sequence joins TRBV5-1 and TRBJ1-6, with D possibly TRBD1 on 5 matching bases. From germline, CDR1 is SGHRS and CDR2 YFSETQ. The CDR3 covers 13 residues. Trimming removed 10 bases from V and 4 bases from J, with 12 bases in between. The CDR3 bases are TGCGCCGCCCGGGACGGATATAATTCACCCCTCCACTTT. Its protein is CAARDGYNSPLHF.

V and J are TRBV28 and TRBJ2-7; no clear D. Germline V gene data show CDR1 as MDHEN and CDR2 as SYDVKM. Trimming stripped 2 bases from V and 5 bases from J, with 10 bases between. This CDR3 region has 13 residues. The CDR3 protein is CASSLPGRDEQYF. CDR3 nucleotide sequence: TGTGCCAGCAGTTTACCGGGTCGGGACGAGCAGTACTTC. The full variable domain, rest sourced from reference TRBV28 and TRBJ2-7, is DVKVTQSSRYLVKRTGEKVFLECVQDMDHENMFWYRQDPGLGLRLIYFSYDVKMKEKGDIPEGYSVSREKKERFSLILESASTNQTSMYLCASSLPGRDEQYFGPGTRLTVT.

This chain uses TRBV27 with TRBJ1-6, with D perhaps TRBD1 (6 bases). Deletions cut 6 bases from V and 7 bases from J, with 16 bases between. Germline-derived CDR1 and CDR2 are MNHEY and SMNVEV (reference sequence). This CDR3 has 15 amino acids. CDR3 amino acids: CASRFRGVSNSPLHF. The CDR3 coding sequence is TGTGCCAGCAGATTCAGGGGAGTTAGCAATTCACCCCTCCACTTT.

The chain joins TRBV30 to TRBJ2-3, with D hard to call. V shed 2 bases and J shed 2 bases, with 8 bases lying between them. Looked up from germline, CDR1 is GTSNPN and CDR2 is SVGIG (reference sequence). The CDR3 is 13 residues long. The CDR3 coding sequence is TGTGCCTGGAGTCGCGTGGACACAGATACGCAGTATTTT. Its protein product is CAWSRVDTDTQYF.

The rearrangement joins TRBV7-9 to TRBJ2-3; a possible D gene is TRBD1 (6 bases). The CDR3 sequence is 15 residues long. V gave up 5 bases and J gave up 0 bases, with 12 bases separating them. Looked up from germline, CDR1 is SEHNR and CDR2 is FQNEAQ (reference sequence). The CDR3 sequence is CASSQVGASTDTQYF. The DNA of the CDR3 is TGTGCCAGCAGCCAGGTGGGGGCTAGCACAGATACGCAGTATTTT.

Regarding this clone: Other DNA sequences from this sample encode an identical CDR3 as well. The rearrangement links TRBV5-1 to TRBJ1-2; D not certain. CDR3 length: 13 residues. V shed 0 bases and J shed 4 bases, with 7 bases lying between them. In germline, CDR1 is SGHRS, CDR2 YFSETQ. CDR3 nucleotide sequence: TGCGCCAGCAGCTTGGGGCGGCTCTATGGCTACACCTTC. This codes for CASSLGRLYGYTF.

The genes are TRBV28 and TRBJ1-5; unclear D gene. CDR1 and CDR2 from the germline V gene are MDHEN and SYDVKM. The V gene lost 5 bases and the J gene lost 2 bases, with 4 bases spanning the gap. This CDR3 comprises 12 residues. Here the CDR3 reads CASSPRNQPQHF. The DNA for the CDR3 is TGTGCCAGCAGTCCCCGCAATCAGCCCCAGCATTTT.

J is TRBJ1-4 and V is TRBV9; 9 bases are shared with TRBD1. CDR1 is SGDLS and CDR2 is YYNGEE in the germline V gene. This CDR3 has 15 residues. Trimming removed 4 bases from V and 7 bases from J; junction bases left unmatched: 8. This CDR3 reads CASSPRTGEGEKLFF. The CDR3 DNA reads TGTGCCAGCAGCCCCCGGACAGGGGAGGGTGAAAAACTGTTTTTT.

The CDR3 coding sequence is TGTGCCAGCAGCCAAGTAGGGGGCTCCTACAATGAGCAGTTCTTC. This sequence encodes CASSQVGGSYNEQFF. This chain joins TRBV3-1 (or the pseudogene TRBV3-2) and TRBJ2-1; a possible D gene is TRBD1 (6 bases). Germline loops: CDR1 LGHDT, CDR2 YNNKEL (reference sequence). The CDR3 contains 15 residues. V shed 1 base and J shed 0 bases, with 7 bases lying between them.

V gene TRBV13 combines with J gene TRBJ2-2, with TRBD1 as a possible D gene (6 bases). The CDR3 covers 15 residues. Germline lookup yields CDR1 PRHDT and CDR2 FYEKMQ (reference sequence). V was shortened by 5 bases and J by 4 bases, with 14 bases between the two germline ends. The CDR3 coding sequence is TGTGCCAGCAGCGAATACAGGGCGTCCACCGGGGAGCTGTTTTTT. Amino acids: CASSEYRASTGELFF. Full variable domain (rest looked up from reference TRBV13 and TRBJ2-2): AAGVIQSPRHLIKEKRETATLKCYPIPRHDTVYWYQQGPGQDPQFLISFYEKMQSDKGSIPDRFSAQQFSDYHSELNMSSLELGDSALYFCASSEYRASTGELFFGEGSRLTVL.

This chain uses TRBV19 with TRBJ2-5; 9 bases map to TRBD1. Trimming cost V 5 bases and J 1 base; bases outside gene matches: 2. The CDR3 is made up of 14 amino acids. Looked up from germline, CDR1 is LNHDA and CDR2 is SQIVND (reference sequence). CDR3 residues: CASSEQGAQETQYF. For the CDR3, the DNA is TGTGCCAGTAGTGAACAGGGGGCCCAAGAGACCCAGTACTTC. Drawing the rest from reference TRBV19 and TRBJ2-5, the complete variable domain is DGGITQSPKYLFRKEGQNVTLSCEQNLNHDAMYWYRQDPGQGLRLIYYSQIVNDFQKGDIAEGYSVSREKKESFPLTVTSAQKNPTAFYLCASSEQGAQETQYFGPGTRLLVL.

The J gene is TRBJ2-1, the V gene TRBV27; no definite D call. Trimming took off 6 bases at V and 4 bases at J, with 19 bases between the two ends. The CDR3 runs to 16 residues. Germline CDR1 reads MNHEY; CDR2 reads SMNVEV (reference sequence). In DNA form, the CDR3 reads TGTGCCAGCAGAATACGAGCAGTCTCGGGTTACAATGAGCAGTTCTTC. Translated: CASRIRAVSGYNEQFF.

The table lists this clone with a count of one. The genes are TRBV5-1 and TRBJ2-5, with 9 bases matching TRBD1. The CDR3 is 16 residues long. The germline V gene encodes CDR1 SGHRS and CDR2 YFSETQ. Trimming took 0 bases from V and 5 from J; bases not matched to a gene: 8. In DNA form, the CDR3 reads TGCGCCAGCAGCTTGGGGGGACAGGGCATTCGGGAGACCCAGTACTTC. Its translation is CASSLGGQGIRETQYF.

The chain employs TRBV12-3 or TRBV12-4 and TRBJ2-3, with D unresolved. The V end lost 7 bases, the J end lost 9 bases, and 11 bases lay between the germline ends. The CDR3 length is 11 residues. The CDR3: CASMLGRTQYF. The CDR3 DNA reads as TGTGCCAGCATGTTAGGTAGGACGCAGTATTTT.

The genes are TRBV7-2 and TRBJ2-7, with D tentatively TRBD1 (5 bases). V gave up 1 base and J gave up 2 bases, with 15 bases separating them. The CDR3 sequence is 16 residues long. Per the germline V gene, CDR1 is SGHTA and CDR2 is FQGNSA. DNA for the CDR3: TGTGCCAGCAGCTTAGGGGGCCAGTGGGTTGCCTACGAGCAGTACTTC. Translating gives CASSLGGQWVAYEQYF.

This chain joins TRBV19 and TRBJ1-1, with 9 bases fitting TRBD1. Losses at the gene ends were 6 bases for V and 1 base for J; bases not matched to a gene: 12. CDR3 size: 17 residues. Germline V gene data show CDR1 as LNHDA and CDR2 as SQIVND (reference sequence). The CDR3 loop is CASRDGQGREWNTEAFF. DNA for the CDR3: TGTGCCAGTAGGGATGGACAGGGGAGGGAATGGAACACTGAAGCTTTCTTT. The whole variable domain, remainder taken from reference TRBV19 and TRBJ1-1, is DGGITQSPKYLFRKEGQNVTLSCEQNLNHDAMYWYRQDPGQGLRLIYYSQIVNDFQKGDIAEGYSVSREKKESFPLTVTSAQKNPTAFYLCASRDGQGREWNTEAFFGQGTRLTVV.

This chain joins TRBV24-1 and TRBJ1-1; a weak D match, TRBD1 (6 bases). CDR1 is KGHDR, CDR2 SFDVKD, per germline. The CDR3 length is 15 residues. Trimming pared 7 bases from V and 1 base from J, leaving 15 bases between. The CDR3 sequence is CATRARGQGNTEAFF. Here the CDR3 DNA reads TGTGCCACCAGGGCCCGGGGGCAAGGGAACACTGAAGCTTTCTTT.

The J gene is TRBJ1-4, the V gene TRBV6-5, with D uncertain. This CDR3 contains 13 residues. Germline CDR1 is MNHEY and CDR2 is SVGAGI. V lost 6 bases, J lost 4 bases, and 9 bases lay in between. This CDR3 is CASRSLVNEKLFF. As DNA, the CDR3 is TGTGCCAGCAGATCGCTGGTTAATGAAAAACTGTTTTTT.

The V and J genes are TRBV4-3 and TRBJ2-3; D is ambiguous. This CDR3 is built from 15 residues. Germline lookup yields CDR1 LGHNA and CDR2 YSLEER. V was pared by 0 bases and J by 1 base, with 8 bases between. The CDR3 DNA reads TGCGCCAGCAGCCAAGAAGGCGGCCGCACAGATACGCAGTATTTT. Protein sequence: CASSQEGGRTDTQYF.

V is TRBV7-3 and J is TRBJ2-7; 10 nucleotides match TRBD1. Germline V CDR1 and CDR2: SGHTA, FQGTGA. With 5 bases clipped from V and 6 bases from J, the junction kept 7 bases outside the gene matches. The CDR3 has 14 residues. CDR3 protein: CASSPGTGVTEQYF. DNA of the CDR3: TGTGCCAGCAGCCCCGGGACAGGGGTGACCGAGCAGTACTTC.